This T cell receptor beta chain derives from a study of cytomegalovirus exposure and HLA in healthy donors. A multiplex PCR was run with 60 Vbeta primers and 13 Jbeta primers. Profiled with immunoSEQ multiplex PCR; TCRdb holds only in-frame clones, not every one. The sample yields roughly 110,000 clones, 75% seen once. About this clone itself: Its antigen is unknown.

Points from the study as a whole: Specificity for CMV antigens was confirmed in vitro for three of the CMV-associated chains. According to an earlier analysis, most TCR beta V segments yielded productive rearrangements about 90% or about 30% of the time. More clonal expansion characterized HLA-associated TCR beta chains than equally common others in a later analysis.

Germline-derived CDR1 and CDR2 are SGHRS and YFSETQ. V gave up 5 bases and J gave up 0 bases, with 19 bases separating them. CDR3 length: 17 residues. The origin of this receptor is a man aged 40-49 years in good health and CMV-seronegative. Sequences were obtained from PBMCs. The chain links TRBV5-1 to TRBJ2-3, with a possible D match to TRBD1 (6 bases). CDR3 loop: CASRSVGGRTSTDTQYF. The CDR3 nucleotides read TGCGCCAGCAGGAGCGTAGGGGGTAGAACTAGCACAGATACGCAGTATTTT.